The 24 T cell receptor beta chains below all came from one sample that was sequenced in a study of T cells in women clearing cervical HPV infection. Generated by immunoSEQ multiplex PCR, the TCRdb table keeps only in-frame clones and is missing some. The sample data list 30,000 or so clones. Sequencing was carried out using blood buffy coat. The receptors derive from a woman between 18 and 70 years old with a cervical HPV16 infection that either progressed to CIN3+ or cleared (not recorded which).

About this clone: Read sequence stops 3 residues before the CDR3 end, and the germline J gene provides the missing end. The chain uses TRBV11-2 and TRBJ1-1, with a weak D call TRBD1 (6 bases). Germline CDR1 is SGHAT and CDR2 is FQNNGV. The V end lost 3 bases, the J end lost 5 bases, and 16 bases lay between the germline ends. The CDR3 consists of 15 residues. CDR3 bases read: TGTGCCAGCAGCTTGGTACAGGGTGGGGTAACTGAA. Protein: CASSLVQGGVTE. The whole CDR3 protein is CASSLVQGGVTEAFF.

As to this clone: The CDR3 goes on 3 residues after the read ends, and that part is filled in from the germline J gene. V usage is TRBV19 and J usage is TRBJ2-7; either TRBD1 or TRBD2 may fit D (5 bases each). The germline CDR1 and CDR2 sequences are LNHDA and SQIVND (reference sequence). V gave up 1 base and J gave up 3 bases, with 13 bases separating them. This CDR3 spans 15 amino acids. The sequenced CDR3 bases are TGTGCCAGTAGTATAGTCAGTCAGGGAGTCTACGAG. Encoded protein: CASSIVSQGVYE. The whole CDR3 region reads CASSIVSQGVYEQYF. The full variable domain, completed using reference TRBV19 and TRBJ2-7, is DGGITQSPKYLFRKEGQNVTLSCEQNLNHDAMYWYRQDPGQGLRLIYYSQIVNDFQKGDIAEGYSVSREKKESFPLTVTSAQKNPTAFYLCASSIVSQGVYEQYFGPGTRLTVT.

The CDR3 protein is CASRLGLANEQFF. Incomplete CDR3 DNA: TGTGCCAGCAGACTGGGGCTCGCCAATGAG. The V call is TRBV11-2, the J call TRBJ2-1, with D tentatively TRBD1 (5 bases). The read falls 3 residues short of the CDR3 end, and the missing part is taken from the germline J gene. The CDR3 has 13 amino acids. Trimming stripped 6 bases from V and 6 bases from J, with 12 bases between. Germline V gives CDR1 SGHAT, CDR2 FQNNGV.

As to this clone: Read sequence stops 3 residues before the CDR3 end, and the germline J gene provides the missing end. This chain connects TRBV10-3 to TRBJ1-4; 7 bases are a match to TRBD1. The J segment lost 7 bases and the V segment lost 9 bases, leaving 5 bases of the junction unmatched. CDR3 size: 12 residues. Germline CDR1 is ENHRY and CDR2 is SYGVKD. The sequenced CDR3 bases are TGTGCCATTGGACAGGCTGGTGAAAAA. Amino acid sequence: CAIGQAGEK. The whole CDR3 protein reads CAIGQAGEKLFF.

This CDR3 reads CASSLGTSGGELFF. CDR3 DNA (partial): TGTGCCAGCAGCTTAGGTACTAGCGGCGGGGAG. The chain uses TRBV7-9 and TRBJ2-2; 8 bases are shared with TRBD2. With the read ending 3 residues before the CDR3 end, the germline J gene is used to fill in that end. Germline V gives CDR1 SEHNR, CDR2 FQNEAQ (reference sequence). The J segment lost 7 bases and the V segment lost 1 base, leaving 2 bases of the junction unmatched. The CDR3 has 14 amino acids.

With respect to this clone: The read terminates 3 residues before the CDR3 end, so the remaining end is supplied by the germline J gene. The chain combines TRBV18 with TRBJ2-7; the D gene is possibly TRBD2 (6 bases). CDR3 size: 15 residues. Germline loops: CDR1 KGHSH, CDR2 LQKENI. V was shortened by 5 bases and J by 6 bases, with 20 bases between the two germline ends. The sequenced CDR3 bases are TGTGCCAGCTCAACTTCCCTTGGGGGGTTGGGCGAG. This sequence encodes CASSTSLGGLGE. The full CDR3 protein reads CASSTSLGGLGEQYF.

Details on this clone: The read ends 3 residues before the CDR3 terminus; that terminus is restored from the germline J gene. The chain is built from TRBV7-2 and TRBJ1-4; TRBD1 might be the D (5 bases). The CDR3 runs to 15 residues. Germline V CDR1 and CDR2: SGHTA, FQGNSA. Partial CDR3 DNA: TGTGCCAGCAGCTTAGCAAGTGGGCAGGGTTCACCA. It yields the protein CASSLASGQGSP. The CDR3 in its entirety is CASSLASGQGSPLFF.

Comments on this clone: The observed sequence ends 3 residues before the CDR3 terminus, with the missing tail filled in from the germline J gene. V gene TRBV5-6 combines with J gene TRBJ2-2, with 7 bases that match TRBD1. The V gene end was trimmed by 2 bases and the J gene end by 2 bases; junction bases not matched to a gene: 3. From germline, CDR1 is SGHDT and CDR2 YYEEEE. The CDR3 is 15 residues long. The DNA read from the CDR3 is TGTGCCAGCAGCTTTAGGACAGGCAACACCGGGGAG. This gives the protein CASSFRTGNTGE. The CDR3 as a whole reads CASSFRTGNTGELFF.

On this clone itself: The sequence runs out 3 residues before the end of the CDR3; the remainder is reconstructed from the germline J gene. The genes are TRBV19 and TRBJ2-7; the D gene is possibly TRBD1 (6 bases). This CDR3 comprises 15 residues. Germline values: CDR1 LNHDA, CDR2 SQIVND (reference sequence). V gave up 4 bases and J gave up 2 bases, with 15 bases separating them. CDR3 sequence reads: CASSTSTGHPYEQYF. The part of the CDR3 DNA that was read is TGTGCCAGTAGTACCTCAACGGGACACCCCTACGAG.

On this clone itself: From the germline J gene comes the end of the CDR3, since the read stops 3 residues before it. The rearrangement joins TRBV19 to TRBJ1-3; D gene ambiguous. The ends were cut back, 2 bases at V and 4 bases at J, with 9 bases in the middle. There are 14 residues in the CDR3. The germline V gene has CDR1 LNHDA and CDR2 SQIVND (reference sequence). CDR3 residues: CASSIPIGGNTIYF. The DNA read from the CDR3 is TGTGCCAGTAGTATACCCATAGGGGGAAACACC. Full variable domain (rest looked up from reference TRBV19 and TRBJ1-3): DGGITQSPKYLFRKEGQNVTLSCEQNLNHDAMYWYRQDPGQGLRLIYYSQIVNDFQKGDIAEGYSVSREKKESFPLTVTSAQKNPTAFYLCASSIPIGGNTIYFGEGSWLTVV.

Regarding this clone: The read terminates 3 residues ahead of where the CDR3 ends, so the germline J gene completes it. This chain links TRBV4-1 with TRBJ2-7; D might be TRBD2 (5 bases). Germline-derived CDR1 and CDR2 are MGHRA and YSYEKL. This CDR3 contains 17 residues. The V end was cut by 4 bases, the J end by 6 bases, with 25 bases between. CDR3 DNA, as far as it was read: TGCGCCAGCAGCCCAAGTGGGAGCGGCAGGAGTTCTGCCGAG. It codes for CASSPSGSGRSSAE. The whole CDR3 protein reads CASSPSGSGRSSAEQYF.

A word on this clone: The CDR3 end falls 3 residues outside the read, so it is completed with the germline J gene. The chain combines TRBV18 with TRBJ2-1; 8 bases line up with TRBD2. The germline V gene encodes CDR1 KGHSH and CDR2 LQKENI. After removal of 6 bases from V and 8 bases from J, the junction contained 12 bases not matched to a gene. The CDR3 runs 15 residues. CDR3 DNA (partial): TGTGCCAGCTCCCAAAGCGGGAGTCCAGCCGATGAG. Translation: CASSQSGSPADE. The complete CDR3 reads CASSQSGSPADEQFF.

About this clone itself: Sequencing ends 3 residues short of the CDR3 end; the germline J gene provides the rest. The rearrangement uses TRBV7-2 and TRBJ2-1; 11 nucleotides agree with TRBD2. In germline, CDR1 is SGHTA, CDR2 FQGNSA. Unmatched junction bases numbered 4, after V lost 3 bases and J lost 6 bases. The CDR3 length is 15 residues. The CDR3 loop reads CASSFTGTSGNEQFF. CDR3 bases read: TGTGCCAGCAGCTTTACCGGGACTAGCGGCAATGAG.

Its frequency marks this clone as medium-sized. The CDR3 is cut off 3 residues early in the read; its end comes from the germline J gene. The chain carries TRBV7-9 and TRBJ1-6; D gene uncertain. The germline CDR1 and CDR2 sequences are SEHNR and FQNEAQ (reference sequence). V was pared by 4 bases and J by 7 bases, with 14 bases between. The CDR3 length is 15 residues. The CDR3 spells CASSSTTYGNSPLHF. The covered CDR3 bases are TGTGCCAGCAGCTCTACAACGTACGGGAATTCACCC.

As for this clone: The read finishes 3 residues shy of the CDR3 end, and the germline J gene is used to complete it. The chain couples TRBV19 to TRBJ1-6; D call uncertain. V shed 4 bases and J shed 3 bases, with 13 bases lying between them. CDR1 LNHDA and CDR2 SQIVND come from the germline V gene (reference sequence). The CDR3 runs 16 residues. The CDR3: CASSSWQDFYNSPLHF. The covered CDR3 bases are TGTGCCAGTAGTAGTTGGCAGGATTTCTATAATTCACCC.

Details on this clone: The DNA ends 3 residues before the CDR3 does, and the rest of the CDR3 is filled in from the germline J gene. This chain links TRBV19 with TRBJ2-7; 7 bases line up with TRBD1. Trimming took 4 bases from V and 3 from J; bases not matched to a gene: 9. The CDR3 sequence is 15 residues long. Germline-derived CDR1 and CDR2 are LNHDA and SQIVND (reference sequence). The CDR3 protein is CASSTRPGQNYEQYF. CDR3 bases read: TGTGCCAGTAGTACCCGCCCGGGACAGAACTACGAG.

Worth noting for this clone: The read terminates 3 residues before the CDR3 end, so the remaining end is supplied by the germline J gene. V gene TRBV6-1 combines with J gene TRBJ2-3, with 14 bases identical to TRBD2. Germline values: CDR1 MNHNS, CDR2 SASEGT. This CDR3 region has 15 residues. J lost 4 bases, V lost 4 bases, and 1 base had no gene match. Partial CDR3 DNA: TGTGCCAGCAGTGGGACTAGCGGGGGGCCAGATACG. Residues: CASSGTSGGPDT. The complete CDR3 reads CASSGTSGGPDTQYF.

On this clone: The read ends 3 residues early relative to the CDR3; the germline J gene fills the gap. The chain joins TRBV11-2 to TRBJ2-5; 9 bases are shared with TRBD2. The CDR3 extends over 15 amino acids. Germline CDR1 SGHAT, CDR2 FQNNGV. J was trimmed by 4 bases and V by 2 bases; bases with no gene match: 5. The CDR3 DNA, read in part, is TGTGCCAGCAGCTTAAGCTGGCGGGGGGGAGAGACC. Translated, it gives CASSLSWRGGET. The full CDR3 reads CASSLSWRGGETQYF.

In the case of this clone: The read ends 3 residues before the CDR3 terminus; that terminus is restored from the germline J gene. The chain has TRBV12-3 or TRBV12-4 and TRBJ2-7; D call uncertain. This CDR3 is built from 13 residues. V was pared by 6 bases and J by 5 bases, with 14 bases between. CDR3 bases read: TGTGCCAGCAGCCTAGGTAAGCTCGACGAG. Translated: CASSLGKLDE. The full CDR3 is CASSLGKLDEQYF.

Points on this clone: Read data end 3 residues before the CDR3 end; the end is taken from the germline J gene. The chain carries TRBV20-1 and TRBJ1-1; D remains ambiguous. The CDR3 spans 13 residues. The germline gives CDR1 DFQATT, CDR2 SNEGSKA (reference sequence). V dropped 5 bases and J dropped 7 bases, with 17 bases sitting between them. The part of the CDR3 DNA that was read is TGCAGTGCTTTAGCGGCGCTAAGGTTTGAA. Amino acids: CSALAALRFE. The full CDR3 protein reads CSALAALRFEAFF.

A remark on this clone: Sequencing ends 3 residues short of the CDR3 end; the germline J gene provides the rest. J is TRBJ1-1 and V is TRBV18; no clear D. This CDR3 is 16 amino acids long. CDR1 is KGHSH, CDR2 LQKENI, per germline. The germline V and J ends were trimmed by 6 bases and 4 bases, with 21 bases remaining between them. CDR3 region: CASSKNRVRDPTEAFF. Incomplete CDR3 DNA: TGTGCCAGCTCGAAAAACCGGGTCAGAGACCCCACTGAA.

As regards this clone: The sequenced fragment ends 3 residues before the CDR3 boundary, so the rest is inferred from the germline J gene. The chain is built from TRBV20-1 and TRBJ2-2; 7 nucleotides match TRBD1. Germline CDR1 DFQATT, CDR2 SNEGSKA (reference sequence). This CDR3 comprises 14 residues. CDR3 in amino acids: CSAMTDRLFSPLFF. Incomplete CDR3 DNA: TGCAGTGCCATGACGGACAGGTTGTTCTCACCG.

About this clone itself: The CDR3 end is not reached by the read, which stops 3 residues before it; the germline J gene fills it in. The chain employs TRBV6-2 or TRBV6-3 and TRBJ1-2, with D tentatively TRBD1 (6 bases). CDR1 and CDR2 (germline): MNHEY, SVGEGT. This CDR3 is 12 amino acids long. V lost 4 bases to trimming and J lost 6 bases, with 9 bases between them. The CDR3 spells CASSFTGHGYTF. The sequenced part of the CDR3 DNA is TGTGCCAGCAGTTTTACAGGGCATGGC.

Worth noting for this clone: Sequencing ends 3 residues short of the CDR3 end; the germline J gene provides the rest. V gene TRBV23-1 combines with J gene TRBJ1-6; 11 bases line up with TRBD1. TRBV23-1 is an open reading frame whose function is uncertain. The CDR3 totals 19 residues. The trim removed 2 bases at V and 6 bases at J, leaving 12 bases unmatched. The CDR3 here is CASSQKGQGVPTSNSPLHF. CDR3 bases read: TGCGCCAGCAGTCAAAAGGGACAGGGGGTCCCAACAAGTAATTCACCC.